The 17 T cell receptor beta chains reported below all come from one sample, sequenced in a study of shared clonotypes between healthy human individuals (TCRdb year 2020). The method behind the library was the immunoSEQ multiplex PCR assay. In TCRdb, the immuneACCESS table is reduced to in-frame sequences with V and J assigned. These tables do not hold every clone; where another copy was compared, an unresolved V gene accounts for under half, and the others remain unexplained. The sample table holds more than 900,000 clones, of which around 82% were seen once. The ten largest make up under 0.8% of the sample. Source material: memory CD4+ T cells from PBMCs. This specimen's cell subset or site label, per the study, means: CD45RA-negative fraction. These receptors came from a man aged 18 to 29 in good health. Some clones in this sample may be carry-over from other donors' samples.

V is TRBV28 and J is TRBJ2-1, with a tentative D call TRBD2 (5 bases). The germline CDR1 and CDR2 sequences are MDHEN and SYDVKM. CDR3 length: 13 residues. The V gene lost 8 bases and the J gene lost 6 bases, with 14 bases spanning the gap. The CDR3 DNA sequence: TGTGCCAGCTGGAGGAAATGGGTCAATGAGCAGTTCTTC. Translated: CASWRKWVNEQFF. The whole variable domain, filled in from reference TRBV28 and TRBJ2-1, reads DVKVTQSSRYLVKRTGEKVFLECVQDMDHENMFWYRQDPGLGLRLIYFSYDVKMKEKGDIPEGYSVSREKKERFSLILESASTNQTSMYLCASWRKWVNEQFFGPGTRLTVL.

CDR3 sequence (DNA): TGTGCCAGCAGTCCCCCCGGGACAGCTACCTACGAGCAGTACTTC. Translation: CASSPPGTATYEQYF. The chain combines TRBV28 with TRBJ2-7, with 7 bases that match TRBD1. The germline CDR1 and CDR2 sequences are MDHEN and SYDVKM. With V trimmed by 5 bases and J by 2 bases, 9 bases remained unmatched. The CDR3 has 15 residues.

The chain employs TRBV19 and TRBJ2-5; TRBD2 aligns across 11 bases. The CDR3 extends over 14 amino acids. CDR1 and CDR2 (germline): LNHDA, SQIVND (reference sequence). The V segment lost 4 bases and the J segment 4 bases; nucleotides outside the gene matches: 2. CDR3 region: CASSRLAGPETQYF. For the CDR3, the DNA is TGTGCCAGTAGTAGACTAGCGGGGCCAGAGACCCAGTACTTC.

The chain has TRBV4-3 and TRBJ2-7; unclear D gene. CDR1 is LGHNA, CDR2 YSLEER, per germline. This CDR3 contains 14 residues. The V end was cut by 1 base, the J end by 0 bases, with 7 bases between. The CDR3 sequence: CASSQGPHSYEQYF. CDR3 coding DNA: TGCGCCAGCAGCCAAGGCCCCCACTCCTACGAGCAGTACTTC.

CDR3 residues: CASMRYGGRSTDTQYF. The CDR3 region has the DNA TGTGCCAGCATGCGATATGGCGGGAGGAGCACAGATACGCAGTATTTT. The V gene is TRBV27, the J gene TRBJ2-3; 8 nucleotides agree with TRBD2. The CDR3 has 16 amino acids. V lost 7 bases and J lost 0; bases outside the gene matches: 9. Germline values: CDR1 MNHEY, CDR2 SMNVEV (reference sequence).

This chain uses TRBV6-1 with TRBJ1-1; D gene uncertain. The CDR3 contains 13 residues. Trimming removed 8 bases from V and 6 bases from J, with 16 bases in between. Germline CDR1 and CDR2: MNHNS and SASEGT. In DNA form, the CDR3 reads TGTGCCAGCGGCGAGGGAAGAAACGCTGAAGCTTTCTTT. Protein product: CASGEGRNAEAFF.

In its sample, this clone was seen a few times. A much larger clone differs by one base, so this may be a read error. Other DNA sequences within the sample encode an identical CDR3. The chain is built from TRBV2 and TRBJ2-3; D remains ambiguous. CDR1 SNHLY and CDR2 FYNNEI come from the germline V gene. V lost 5 bases, J lost 2 bases, and 2 bases lay in between. This CDR3 is 11 amino acids long. CDR3 amino acids: CASSSTDTQYF. The CDR3 DNA sequence: TGTGCCAGCAGTTCCACAGATACGCAGTATTTT.

Details on this clone: One base away lies a much larger clone, so this may be a sequencing read error. Other nucleotide sequences from this sample produce the same CDR3. V usage is TRBV11-1 and J usage is TRBJ2-5, with D possibly matching TRBD1 (6 bases). The ends were cut back, 1 base at V and 5 bases at J, with 17 bases in the middle. In germline, CDR1 is SGHAT, CDR2 FQDESV (reference sequence). The CDR3 extends over 16 amino acids. The CDR3 DNA reads as TGTGCCAGCAGCTTAGTTCCCGGACAGCCTCAGGAGACCCAGTACTTC. It is translated as CASSLVPGQPQETQYF.

This rearrangement joins TRBV2 to TRBJ2-5, with D possibly being TRBD2 (5 bases). Germline CDR1 SNHLY, CDR2 FYNNEI. V lost 6 bases and J 4 bases, leaving 15 bases between the germline ends. This CDR3 region has 14 residues. The CDR3 DNA follows: TGTGCCAGCAGCCAAGGCCTTGGGAGAGAGACCCAGTACTTC. Translating it yields CASSQGLGRETQYF. Together with reference TRBV2 and TRBJ2-5, the CDR3 gives the full variable domain: EPEVTQTPSHQVTQMGQEVILRCVPISNHLYFYWYRQILGQKVEFLVSFYNNEISEKSEIFDDQFSVERPDGSNFTLKIRSTKLEDSAMYFCASSQGLGRETQYFGPGTRLLVL.

A word on this clone: The same CDR3 arises from other DNA sequences in this sample as well. The rearrangement uses TRBV7-9 and TRBJ1-1; no reliable D call. CDR1 SEHNR and CDR2 FQNEAQ come from the germline V gene (reference sequence). The CDR3 has 14 amino acids. V gave up 1 base and J gave up 1 base, with 7 bases separating them. The CDR3 DNA is TGTGCCAGCAGCTTAGAGGGCCGGAACACTGAAGCTTTCTTT. This codes for CASSLEGRNTEAFF.

The chain is built from TRBV5-4 and TRBJ2-1; TRBD2 agrees at 7 bases. Germline V gene sequence: CDR1 SGHNT, CDR2 YYREEE (reference sequence). This CDR3 is 17 amino acids long. V lost 0 bases to trimming and J lost 8 bases; unmatched junction nucleotides: 14. In DNA form, the CDR3 reads TGTGCCAGCAGCTTGGGGGGCCGCGGGGGTCTCGGATATGAGCAGTTCTTC. Translation gives CASSLGGRGGLGYEQFF. Together with reference TRBV5-4 and TRBJ2-1, the CDR3 gives the full variable domain: ETGVTQSPTHLIKTRGQQVTLRCSSQSGHNTVSWYQQALGQGPQFIFQYYREEENGRGNFPPRFSGLQFPNYSSELNVNALELDDSALYLCASSLGGRGGLGYEQFFGPGTRLTVL.

CDR3 nucleotide sequence: TGTGCCAGCAGCACACGGGCTGGGGCCAACGTCCTGACTTTC. Translated, it gives CASSTRAGANVLTF. This chain uses TRBV13 with TRBJ2-6; D uncertain. In germline, CDR1 is PRHDT, CDR2 FYEKMQ (reference sequence). This CDR3 region has 14 residues. V was pared by 5 bases and J by 2 bases, with 7 bases between. The whole variable domain, filled in from reference TRBV13 and TRBJ2-6, reads AAGVIQSPRHLIKEKRETATLKCYPIPRHDTVYWYQQGPGQDPQFLISFYEKMQSDKGSIPDRFSAQQFSDYHSELNMSSLELGDSALYFCASSTRAGANVLTFGAGSRLTVL.

The chain combines TRBV18 with TRBJ2-5, with no clear D. Trimming removed 0 bases from V and 3 bases from J, with 8 bases in between. Per the germline V gene, CDR1 is KGHSH and CDR2 is LQKENI. This CDR3 has 14 residues. This CDR3 is CASSPPNKKETQYF. CDR3 coding DNA: TGTGCCAGCTCACCACCTAACAAGAAAGAGACCCAGTACTTC. The entire variable domain, with the rest obtained from reference TRBV18 and TRBJ2-5, is as follows: NAGVMQNPRHLVRRRGQEARLRCSPMKGHSHVYWYRQLPEEGLKFMVYLQKENIIDESGMPKERFSAEFPKEGPSILRIQQVVRGDSAAYFCASSPPNKKETQYFGPGTRLLVL.

DNA for the CDR3: TGCGCCAGCAGCTTGTCTAGATGGGACACCGGGGAGCTGTTTTTT. Amino acid sequence: CASSLSRWDTGELFF. This chain connects TRBV5-1 to TRBJ2-2; D gene uncertain. The CDR3 extends over 15 amino acids. Trimming left V 1 base short and J 3 bases short, with 10 bases between. In germline, CDR1 is SGHRS, CDR2 YFSETQ.

This chain links TRBV4-2 with TRBJ2-2; 9 bases are a match to TRBD1. V lost 4 bases and J lost 5; bases outside the gene matches: 5. The CDR3 is 15 residues long. Germline V gene sequence: CDR1 LGHNA, CDR2 YNFKEQ. CDR3 sequence (DNA): TGTGCCAGCAGCCCAGGACAGGGGTGGACCGGGGAGCTGTTTTTT. It specifies CASSPGQGWTGELFF.

The rearrangement joins TRBV9 to TRBJ2-3; a weak D match, TRBD1 (5 bases). Trimming left V 0 bases short and J 2 bases short, with 7 bases between. The germline gives CDR1 SGDLS, CDR2 YYNGEE. The CDR3 runs 14 residues. The CDR3 loop reads CASSVGQITDTQYF. DNA of the CDR3: TGTGCCAGCAGCGTAGGACAGATCACAGATACGCAGTATTTT.

Note on this clone: The CDR3 does not close with the conserved phenylalanine or tryptophan, likely indicating a read error. Because the CDR3's place on the DNA is in doubt, the DNA is left out and the CDR3 is given as listed by TCRdb. The chain is built from TRBV7-2 and TRBJ1-2. Germline V CDR1 and CDR2: SGHTA, FQGNSA. Both ends counted, the CDR3 spans 15 residues. The CDR3: CASSSRGGPGETERG.